The rows below give T cell receptor beta chains drawn from one sample of a study of vaccination and CD4 T cells after COVID-19. Their antigen targets remain unknown. TCRdb fed the PCR reads into MiXCR, producing one record per CDR3 protein. The table records roughly 7,600 distinct CDR3 sequences, 20% to 25% of them present only once. This specimen was CD4+ T cells from blood, cultured in vitro, taken after SARS-CoV-2 vaccination. Receptors were obtained from a human donor who had recovered from COVID-19. Each CDR3 is given with its conserved first and last residue. A D gene is named only where the DNA matches it firmly. Only some rows state a clone size, as once, few, many or a class for expanded clones.

cdr3_nt | cdr3_aa | j_call | v_call | clone_size | d_call
TGTGCCAGCCGTCAGACCCGGACCGGGGAGCTGTTTTTT | CASRQTRTGELFF | TRBJ2-2 | TRBV11-3 | NA | NA
TGCAGTGCTAGCGCCCTATACGAGCAGTACTTC | CSASALYEQYF | TRBJ2-7 | TRBV20-1 | medium-sized | NA
TGTGCCAGCAGTTCGGCCACAGGGGGCAACTATGGCTACACCTTC | CASSSATGGNYGYTF | TRBJ1-2 | TRBV2 | few | TRBD1
TGTGCCAGCAGCTCACAGACAGGAGGGCTAGGTGAGCAGTTCTTC | CASSSQTGGLGEQFF | TRBJ2-1 | TRBV11-1 | NA | NA
TGTGCCAGCAGTTTATCAGGGGTCCCCATCACTGAAGCTTTCTTT | CASSLSGVPITEAFF | TRBJ1-1 | TRBV27 | NA | NA
TGCAGTGCTGGTTCGGTAGGCTCACCCCTCCACTTT | CSAGSVGSPLHF | TRBJ1-6 | TRBV20-1 | medium-sized | NA
TGTGCCAGCAGACTAGCTAGCGGGACGGAGTACGAGCAGTACTTC | CASRLASGTEYEQYF | TRBJ2-7 | TRBV2 | NA | TRBD2
TGTGCCAGCAGATCATCTCAGGGTGCCACCACAGATACGCAGTATTTT | CASRSSQGATTDTQYF | TRBJ2-3 | TRBV6-1 | NA | NA
TGCGCCAGCAGCCAAGACCGGGACAGGGGGTACGAGCAGTACTTC | CASSQDRDRGYEQYF | TRBJ2-7 | TRBV4-1 | NA | TRBD1
TGTGCCAGCAGCCATTACTGGGGGGCGTTCGCCTACGAGCAGTACTTC | CASSHYWGAFAYEQYF | TRBJ2-7 | TRBV7-2 | medium-sized | NA
TGTGCCAGTAGTATAGTGGGACAGGGAATTCGTGAAGCTTTCTTT | CASSIVGQGIREAFF | TRBJ1-1 | TRBV19 | few | TRBD1
TGCAGTGCCGGGACAGGGGGTAGCAGCAATCAGCCCCAGCATTTT | CSAGTGGSSNQPQHF | TRBJ1-5 | TRBV20-1 | medium-sized | TRBD1
TGTGCCAGCACCCGGGGGGGTGGATCCCGAAATCAGCCCCAGCATTTT | CASTRGGGSRNQPQHF | TRBJ1-5 | TRBV12-3/TRBV12-4 | NA | NA
TGTGCCAGCACACGGGGGGGCGGTCACACAGATACGCAGTATTTT | CASTRGGGHTDTQYF | TRBJ2-3 | TRBV6-1 | once | TRBD2
TGTGCCAGCGGAGCCACAGATACGCAGTATTTT | CASGATDTQYF | TRBJ2-3 | TRBV7-9 | medium-sized | NA
TGCGCCAGCAGCGGGGGGACTAGCGGGGAGACCCAGTACTTC | CASSGGTSGETQYF | TRBJ2-5 | TRBV5-1 | NA | TRBD2
TGCGCCAGCAGCCTGAGGACGGACATCTCCTACGAGCAGTACTTC | CASSLRTDISYEQYF | TRBJ2-7 | TRBV4-3 | NA | NA
TGCAGTGCTGCAGCGGGAGTACCCCTCAATGAGCAGTTCTTC | CSAAAGVPLNEQFF | TRBJ2-1 | TRBV20-1 | NA | TRBD2
TGCAGTGCTGACAGCCGGACAAGCTCCTACGAGCAGTACTTC | CSADSRTSSYEQYF | TRBJ2-7 | TRBV20-1 | NA | NA
TGCGCCAGCAGCCAAGAAACTTCTAGCGGGAGGATCACAGATACGCAGTATTTT | CASSQETSSGRITDTQYF | TRBJ2-3 | TRBV4-1 | NA | TRBD2
TGTGCCAGCAGCCCGCAGAGCAGCACAGATACGCAGTATTTT | CASSPQSSTDTQYF | TRBJ2-3 | TRBV11-3 | few | NA
TGCAGTGCTGGACCCAGACAGGATAACTATGGCTACACCTTC | CSAGPRQDNYGYTF | TRBJ1-2 | TRBV20-1 | medium-sized | NA
TGTGCCAGTAGTAGCCGGCAAAGGGTGAACACTGAAGCTTTCTTT | CASSSRQRVNTEAFF | TRBJ1-1 | TRBV19 | NA | NA
TGTGCCAGCAGTTACGACAGGGCCTATGGCTACACCTTC | CASSYDRAYGYTF | TRBJ1-2 | TRBV6-5 | few | TRBD1
TGTGCCAGCAGCGACGACGGGACAGGGAGGGACACAGATACGCAGTATTTT | CASSDDGTGRDTDTQYF | TRBJ2-3 | TRBV6-1 | NA | TRBD1
TGTGCCAGCAGCCCCGCGTGGACAGGGATACGCTACGAGCAGTACTTC | CASSPAWTGIRYEQYF | TRBJ2-7 | TRBV11-3 | NA | TRBD1
TGCAGTGCTAGAGTAACTAGCACAGATACGCAGTATTTT | CSARVTSTDTQYF | TRBJ2-3 | TRBV20-1 | medium-sized | NA
TGTGCCAGCAGTTACTCGGGACGCAGCTCTGGAAACACCATATATTTT | CASSYSGRSSGNTIYF | TRBJ1-3 | TRBV6-5 | NA | NA
TGTGCCAGCAGCCTCCCGAACGGCGCGGGCGGTGGCTACACCTTC | CASSLPNGAGGGYTF | TRBJ1-2 | TRBV5-4 | NA | NA
TGTGCCAGCAGTTCCCAAGAGACCCAGTACTTC | CASSSQETQYF | TRBJ2-5 | TRBV6-5 | medium-sized | NA
TGTGCCAGCAGCTCCTCCGGGACAGGGTCCACTGAAGCTTTCTTT | CASSSSGTGSTEAFF | TRBJ1-1 | TRBV28 | NA | TRBD1
TGCGCCAGCAGCTTGGCTAGCAGGAATGAGCAGTTCTTC | CASSLASRNEQFF | TRBJ2-1 | TRBV5-1 | once | NA
TGCAGTGCTAGAGACGCGGACAGGGGGCTTCAGCCCCAGCATTTT | CSARDADRGLQPQHF | TRBJ1-5 | TRBV20-1 | few | TRBD1
TGCAGTGCTAGGGGCTGGGGTAATGAAAAACTGTTTTTT | CSARGWGNEKLFF | TRBJ1-4 | TRBV20-1 | NA | NA
TGCGCCAGCAGCTTTTCCGACTCAGAGGTCTACGAGCAGTACTTC | CASSFSDSEVYEQYF | TRBJ2-7 | TRBV5-1 | NA | NA
TGTGCCAGCGACGGGAGTTCGGTCTACAATGAGCAGTTCTTC | CASDGSSVYNEQFF | TRBJ2-1 | TRBV28 | large | NA
TGCGCCAGCAGCCAAGGGGGACAGAAGCAAGAGACCCAGTACTTC | CASSQGGQKQETQYF | TRBJ2-5 | TRBV4-1 | NA | TRBD1
TGCAGTGCTGGCGGTAGCGGGGCCTCCTACGAGCAGTACTTC | CSAGGSGASYEQYF | TRBJ2-7 | TRBV20-1 | medium-sized | TRBD2
TGCAGTGCCCTGCCGGGTGAGACAAGGGGAGACATTCAGTACTTC | CSALPGETRGDIQYF | TRBJ2-4 | TRBV20-1 | few | NA
TGTGCCAGCACCAAGTTGGGACAGGGGATACGGGGCACTGAAGCTTTCTTT | CASTKLGQGIRGTEAFF | TRBJ1-1 | TRBV6-1 | few | TRBD1
TGTGCCAGCAGCTTGGCCAAGGGCGCTGCTTTCTTT | CASSLAKGAAFF | TRBJ1-1 | TRBV5-6 | NA | NA
TGCAGAGGGGGGGCAGGGTCTCAAGAGACCCAGTACTTC | CRGGAGSQETQYF | TRBJ2-5 | TRBV20-1 | medium-sized | NA
TGTGCCAGCAGCCCTAGTACTACCACCTACGAGCAGTACTTC | CASSPSTTTYEQYF | TRBJ2-7 | TRBV7-2 | medium-sized | NA
TGTGCCAGCAGTTACTACGCGGGAGGACCACAAGAGACCCAGTACTTC | CASSYYAGGPQETQYF | TRBJ2-5 | TRBV6-5 | medium-sized | TRBD2